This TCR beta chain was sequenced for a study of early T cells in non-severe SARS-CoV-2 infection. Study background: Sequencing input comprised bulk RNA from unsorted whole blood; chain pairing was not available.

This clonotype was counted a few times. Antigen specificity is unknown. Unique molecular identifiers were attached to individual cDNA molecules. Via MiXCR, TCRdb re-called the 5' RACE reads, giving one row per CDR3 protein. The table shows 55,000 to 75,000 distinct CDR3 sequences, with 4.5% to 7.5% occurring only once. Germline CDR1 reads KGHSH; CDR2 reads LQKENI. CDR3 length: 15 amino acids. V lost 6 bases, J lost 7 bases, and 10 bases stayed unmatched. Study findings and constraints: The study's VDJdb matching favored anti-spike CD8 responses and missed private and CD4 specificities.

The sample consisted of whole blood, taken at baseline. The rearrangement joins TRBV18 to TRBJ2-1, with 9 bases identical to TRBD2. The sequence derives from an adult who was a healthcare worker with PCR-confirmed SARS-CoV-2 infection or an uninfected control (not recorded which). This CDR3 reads CASSHGMTSGNEQFF. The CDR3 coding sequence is TGTGCCAGCTCGCACGGTATGACTAGCGGTAATGAGCAGTTCTTC.